The 21 T cell receptor beta chains listed next were all sequenced from one sample in a study of blood T cell repertoires in COVID-19. Method: immunoSEQ multiplex PCR; TCRdb's copy keeps in-frame clones and lacks some. The table lists approximately 180,000 clones, 60% to 80% of them singletons, with more than 25% in the top ten. The sequencing sample was made of peripheral blood. The receptors were gathered from a woman aged 65 to 85 with acute or convalescent COVID-19.

This clone was counted only a few times. V usage is TRBV7-2 and J usage is TRBJ2-1, with 10 bases identical to TRBD2. The J segment lost 3 bases and the V segment lost 5 bases, leaving 7 bases of the junction unmatched. The CDR3 is 16 amino acids. CDR1 and CDR2 (germline): SGHTA, FQGNSA. Here the CDR3 reads CASSPAGGLVYNEQFF. CDR3 in DNA: TGTGCCAGCAGCCCAGCGGGAGGGCTTGTCTACAATGAGCAGTTCTTC.

In the case of this clone: The same CDR3 is also encoded by other DNA sequences in this sample. V usage is TRBV7-3 and J usage is TRBJ2-1; 7 bases align to TRBD2. J was trimmed by 0 bases and V by 4 bases; bases with no gene match: 3. CDR1 and CDR2 from the germline V gene are SGHTA and FQGTGA. The length of the CDR3 is 15 residues. The CDR3 DNA reads as TGTGCCAGCAGCTCCGGGGGGTCCTCCTACAATGAGCAGTTCTTC. Protein sequence: CASSSGGSSYNEQFF.

The rearrangement links TRBV15 to TRBJ2-5; D is uncertain. This CDR3 spans 18 amino acids. Trimming cost V 1 base and J 0 bases, with 18 bases left between them. Germline-derived CDR1 and CDR2 are LNHNV and YYDKDF (reference sequence). The CDR3 spells CATSRAPLRISYQETQYF. The DNA for the CDR3 is TGTGCCACCAGCAGAGCGCCTCTGCGGATTTCGTACCAAGAGACCCAGTACTTC.

V gene TRBV7-9 combines with J gene TRBJ2-7; possibly TRBD1 for D (5 bases). The CDR3 spans 16 residues. Trimming cost V 1 base and J 5 bases, with 18 bases left between them. Germline loops: CDR1 SEHNR, CDR2 FQNEAQ (reference sequence). The CDR3 sequence: CASSLVIGQGIDEQYF. The CDR3 DNA follows: TGTGCCAGCAGCTTAGTTATAGGGCAGGGCATCGACGAGCAGTACTTC.

V is TRBV21-1 and J is TRBJ2-7; TRBD2 is taken as the D call from the table, unchecked against the DNA. TRBV21-1 has pseudogene status. This CDR3 has 22 amino acids. The CDR3 DNA reads TGTGCCAGCAGCATGGGGGAGGCAGAAGGCGGACTAGCGGGAGGACCGACCTACGAGCAGTACTTC. Residues: CASSMGEAEGGLAGGPTYEQYF.

The chain couples TRBV5-4 to TRBJ1-2, with a possible D match to TRBD1 (6 bases). CDR1 is SGHNT and CDR2 is YYREEE in the germline V gene (reference sequence). The CDR3 is 15 amino acids. Deletions cut 4 bases from V and 3 bases from J, with 16 bases between. The chain's CDR3 is CASSPEGGPDYGYTF. The CDR3, as DNA: TGTGCCAGCAGCCCGGAGGGGGGGCCGGACTATGGCTACACCTTC.

V usage is TRBV6-6 and J usage is TRBJ2-1; the D gene is possibly TRBD2 (5 bases). The CDR3 sequence is 14 residues long. V was shortened by 2 bases and J by 3 bases, with 8 bases between the two germline ends. Germline V gives CDR1 MNHNY, CDR2 SVGAGI (reference sequence). CDR3 region: CASSYASSYNEQFF. CDR3 bases: TGTGCCAGCAGTTACGCTAGCAGCTACAATGAGCAGTTCTTC.

The J gene is TRBJ2-1, the V gene TRBV2, with 7 bases aligning to TRBD2. This CDR3 is built from 14 residues. V was clipped by 8 bases and J by 4 bases; unmatched bases: 8. Germline V CDR1 and CDR2: SNHLY, FYNNEI. This chain's CDR3 is CASLRPGLYNEQFF. The CDR3 DNA reads TGTGCCAGCTTACGACCGGGACTATACAATGAGCAGTTCTTC.

V and J are TRBV29-1 and TRBJ1-1, with TRBD1 matching 8 bases. V trimming: 0 bases; J trimming: 4 bases; junction bases outside the gene matches: 10. The CDR3 spans 16 residues. Looked up from germline, CDR1 is SQVTM and CDR2 is ANQGSEA. CDR3 coding DNA: TGCAGCGTTGAAGATCACGTCCAGGGGGCGAGCACTGAAGCTTTCTTT. Translated, it gives CSVEDHVQGASTEAFF.

V gene TRBV6-6 combines with J gene TRBJ2-2; D remains unclear. CDR1 MNHNY and CDR2 SVGAGI come from the germline V gene (reference sequence). The CDR3 is 13 amino acids. V was clipped by 2 bases and J by 6 bases, with 7 bases between them. The CDR3 region is CASSYSRAGELFF. The CDR3 coding sequence is TGTGCCAGCAGTTACAGTAGAGCCGGGGAGCTGTTTTTT.

The chain joins TRBV29-1 to TRBJ2-1; 11 bases match TRBD1. The germline gives CDR1 SQVTM, CDR2 ANQGSEA. This CDR3 comprises 16 residues. The ends lost 6 bases at V and 6 bases at J; junction bases unmatched: 13. CDR3 amino acids: CSVKRSGTGGANEQFF. As DNA, the CDR3 is TGCAGCGTCAAAAGATCCGGGACAGGGGGAGCCAATGAGCAGTTCTTC.

The chain couples TRBV24-1 to TRBJ2-4; 7 positions match TRBD1. Germline CDR1 reads KGHDR; CDR2 reads SFDVKD. The CDR3 spans 14 residues. V shed 4 bases, J shed 6 bases, and the junction held 5 bases outside the gene matches. The CDR3 DNA follows: TGTGCCACCAGTGACGGGACAGTATCAAACATTCAGTACTTC. Amino acid sequence: CATSDGTVSNIQYF.

This clone was observed a handful of times. The V and J genes are TRBV7-3 and TRBJ2-2; 11 positions agree with TRBD2. The germline CDR1 and CDR2 sequences are SGHTA and FQGTGA. The length of the CDR3 is 17 residues. After removal of 5 bases from V and 5 bases from J, the junction contained 10 bases not matched to a gene. The CDR3 bases are TGTGCCAGCAGCCCGGGAAGACTAGCGGGATCGACCGGGGAGCTGTTTTTT. As protein: CASSPGRLAGSTGELFF.

The genes are TRBV7-2 and TRBJ2-7, with a possible D match to TRBD1 (5 bases). With 2 bases removed from V and 0 bases from J, the gap between germline ends came to 11 bases. CDR1 and CDR2 from the germline V gene are SGHTA and FQGNSA. The CDR3 spans 15 residues. In nucleotides, the CDR3 is TGTGCCAGCAGCTTAAGCGCAGGGATCTCCTACGAGCAGTACTTC. Its protein product is CASSLSAGISYEQYF.

The sample holds one count of this clone. This sequence joins TRBV29-1 and TRBJ2-5, with D tentatively TRBD2 (5 bases). The V end was cut by 4 bases, the J end by 3 bases, with 18 bases between. The CDR3 has 15 amino acids. CDR1 SQVTM and CDR2 ANQGSEA come from the germline V gene. CDR3 sequence reads: CSVGLSGIVEETQYF. CDR3 in DNA: TGCAGCGTTGGTCTCTCCGGGATTGTGGAAGAGACCCAGTACTTC.

This chain joins TRBV13 and TRBJ2-1; possible D gene TRBD2, 5 bases. This CDR3 comprises 13 residues. Trimming cost V 8 bases and J 5 bases, with 13 bases left between them. Germline-derived CDR1 and CDR2 are PRHDT and FYEKMQ (reference sequence). The CDR3, as DNA: TGTGCCAGCTCGATTGGACTTAACAATGAGCAGTTCTTC. Protein sequence: CASSIGLNNEQFF.

This chain uses TRBV6-1 with TRBJ2-7; 7 nucleotides align to TRBD2. CDR1 is MNHNS and CDR2 is SASEGT in the germline V gene. There are 16 residues in the CDR3. Trimming took 2 bases from V and 7 from J; bases not matched to a gene: 14. The CDR3 here is CASSEWDYGNHREQYF. The CDR3 DNA sequence: TGTGCCAGCAGTGAATGGGACTACGGAAACCATCGGGAGCAGTACTTC.

This rearrangement joins TRBV3-1 (or the pseudogene TRBV3-2) to TRBJ2-7; TRBD2 is a possible D gene (5 bases). This CDR3 comprises 14 residues. From germline, CDR1 is LGHDT and CDR2 YNNKEL (reference sequence). V was pared by 0 bases and J by 5 bases, with 11 bases between. The CDR3 bases are TGTGCCAGCAGCCAAGATTCGGGGTCCGACGAGCAGTACTTC. Its protein is CASSQDSGSDEQYF.

This CDR3 reads CASSSFYEQYF. CDR3 nucleotide sequence: TGTGCCAGCAGTTCCTTCTACGAGCAGTACTTC. The chain links TRBV12-3 or TRBV12-4 to TRBJ2-7; unclear D gene. Deletions cut 4 bases from V and 3 bases from J, with 4 bases between. CDR3 size: 11 residues.

The chain has TRBV12-3 or TRBV12-4 and TRBJ2-5, with D uncertain. The CDR3 loop spans 13 amino acids. Deletions cut 6 bases from V and 2 bases from J, with 10 bases between. CDR3 in DNA: TGTGCCAGCAGATTACGGCGGCAAGAGACCCAGTACTTC. Translation gives CASRLRRQETQYF.

The chain employs TRBV5-1 and TRBJ2-1; perhaps TRBD1 as D (6 bases). Trimming cost V 2 bases and J 8 bases, with 20 bases left between them. The CDR3 consists of 16 residues. Germline-derived CDR1 and CDR2 are SGHRS and YFSETQ. In DNA form, the CDR3 reads TGCGCCAGCAGCTTTGGACAGTGGAGCGATGGCGATGAGCAGTTCTTC. Translated: CASSFGQWSDGDEQFF.